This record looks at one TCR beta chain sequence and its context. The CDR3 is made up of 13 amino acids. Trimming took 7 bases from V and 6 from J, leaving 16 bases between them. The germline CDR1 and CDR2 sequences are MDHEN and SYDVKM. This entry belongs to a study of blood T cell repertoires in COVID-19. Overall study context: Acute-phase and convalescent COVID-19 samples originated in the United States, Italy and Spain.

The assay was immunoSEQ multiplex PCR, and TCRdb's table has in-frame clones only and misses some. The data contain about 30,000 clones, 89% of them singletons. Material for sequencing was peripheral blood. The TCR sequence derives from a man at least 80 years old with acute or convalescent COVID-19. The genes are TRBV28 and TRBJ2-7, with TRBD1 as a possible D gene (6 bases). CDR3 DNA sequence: TGTGCCAGCACTTCAAACGGACAGCGCGAGCAGTACTTC. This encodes CASTSNGQREQYF.